The 17 T cell receptor beta chains listed next were all sequenced from one sample in a study of response to subunit inactivated influenza vaccine. One entry per CDR3 protein results from TCRdb running MiXCR on the RT-PCR reads. The sample consists of 150,000 to 200,000 distinct CDR3 sequences, 11% of them appearing once. Sample: non-naive T cells sorted from PBMCs, taken about 6 weeks after vaccination. These receptors all stem from a man over 45 who received an inactivated influenza vaccine.

In its sample, this clonotype ranks as medium-sized. The chain employs TRBV6-2 or TRBV6-3 and TRBJ1-1; no clear D. Germline V gene sequence: CDR1 MNHEY, CDR2 SVGEGT. V lost 5 bases and J lost 4, with 11 bases in between. CDR3 length: 13 amino acids. CDR3 residues: CASSTDLGTEAFF. The CDR3 DNA reads as TGTGCCAGCAGTACGGATCTCGGCACTGAAGCTTTCTTT.

This clonotype came up a few times. This chain joins TRBV4-1 and TRBJ1-3, with a possible D match to TRBD1 (5 bases). CDR3 size: 17 residues. Trimming shortened V by 1 base and J by 4 bases, and 17 bases separated the two germline ends. The germline gives CDR1 MGHRA, CDR2 YSYEKL. As DNA, the CDR3 is TGCGCCAGCAGCCAAGGCAGGGCGGTGGATCGCGGAAACACCATATATTTT. It yields the protein CASSQGRAVDRGNTIYF.

The rearrangement joins TRBV18 to TRBJ2-5; TRBD2 matches 8 bases. Germline V gene sequence: CDR1 KGHSH, CDR2 LQKENI. The CDR3 length is 15 residues. Germline trimming cut 2 bases from V and 2 bases from J; bases unmatched to any gene: 4. This CDR3 is CASSPGRGAQETQYF. CDR3 in DNA: TGTGCCAGCTCACCAGGGCGGGGGGCGCAAGAGACCCAGTACTTC. The full variable domain, with the rest looked up from reference TRBV18 and TRBJ2-5, is NAGVMQNPRHLVRRRGQEARLRCSPMKGHSHVYWYRQLPEEGLKFMVYLQKENIIDESGMPKERFSAEFPKEGPSILRIQQVVRGDSAAYFCASSPGRGAQETQYFGPGTRLLVL.

This clonotype was seen only a few times. V usage is TRBV12-3 or TRBV12-4 and J usage is TRBJ2-5; TRBD2 might be the D (5 bases). The CDR3 sequence is 15 residues long. V was pared by 2 bases and J by 2 bases, with 12 bases between. The CDR3 spells CASSLSTSGQETQYF. CDR3 coding DNA: TGTGCCAGCAGTTTAAGCACAAGCGGTCAAGAGACCCAGTACTTC.

This clonotype was seen only a few times. V and J are TRBV20-1 and TRBJ2-2; 9 nucleotides match TRBD1. CDR3 length: 16 amino acids. After removal of 1 base from V and 6 bases from J, the junction contained 9 bases not matched to a gene. CDR1 and CDR2 (germline): DFQATT, SNEGSKA (reference sequence). DNA for the CDR3: TGCAGTGCTAGAGCTTTCGGACAGGGGTTAGCCGGGGAGCTGTTTTTT. This translates into CSARAFGQGLAGELFF.

This clonotype was observed a handful of times. The rearrangement uses TRBV28 and TRBJ2-3; 7 bases align to TRBD2. The CDR3 consists of 17 residues. Losses at the gene ends were 1 base for V and 5 bases for J; bases not matched to a gene: 12. Germline values: CDR1 MDHEN, CDR2 SYDVKM. The CDR3, as DNA: TGTGCCAGCAGTTTATTGGGGGAGGGCCGAAAGGGAGATACGCAGTATTTT. This translates into CASSLLGEGRKGDTQYF.

There are a few counts of this clonotype. The V gene is TRBV20-1, the J gene TRBJ2-5, with D possibly being TRBD1 (6 bases). Germline values: CDR1 DFQATT, CDR2 SNEGSKA (reference sequence). The CDR3 is 12 amino acids. Between the trimmed V and J ends, which lost 1 base and 7 bases, there was a span of 10 bases. DNA for the CDR3: TGCAGTGCTAGAGGGACAGATTGGACCCAGTACTTC. Translated: CSARGTDWTQYF.

This clonotype was counted at least ten times. The V gene is TRBV14, the J gene TRBJ2-3; the D gene is possibly TRBD2 (5 bases). CDR1 is SGHDN and CDR2 is FVKESK in the germline V gene. CDR3 length equals 16 residues. Trimming took 0 bases from V and 2 from J, leaving 12 bases between them. CDR3: CASSQDGLASTDTQYF. Here the CDR3 DNA reads TGTGCCAGCAGCCAAGATGGGTTAGCGTCCACAGATACGCAGTATTTT.

This clonotype was recorded only once. CDR3 sequence reads: CASMTDNYEQYF. The CDR3 bases are TGTGCCAGCATGACGGACAACTACGAGCAGTACTTC. This sequence joins TRBV6-1 and TRBJ2-7; possible D gene TRBD1, 5 bases. In germline, CDR1 is MNHNS, CDR2 SASEGT. V was cut by 7 bases and J by 3 bases, with 10 bases left in between. This CDR3 has 12 amino acids.

The genes are TRBV30 and TRBJ1-6; a possible D gene is TRBD1 (5 bases). Germline CDR1 GTSNPN, CDR2 SVGIG (reference sequence). Trimming took off 3 bases at V and 10 bases at J, with 16 bases between the two ends. CDR3 length: 14 amino acids. CDR3 in amino acids: CAWRISLGRSPLHF. CDR3 DNA sequence: TGTGCCTGGAGGATTTCTTTGGGGCGGTCACCCCTCCACTTT. The whole variable domain, filled in from reference TRBV30 and TRBJ1-6, reads SQTIHQWPATLVQPVGSPLSLECTVEGTSNPNLYWYRQAAGRGLQLLFYSVGIGQISSEVPQNLSASRPQDRQFILSSKKLLLSDSGFYLCAWRISLGRSPLHFGNGTRLTVT.

The table lists this clonotype with many counts. The chain recombines TRBV12-3 or TRBV12-4 with TRBJ2-6, with 9 bases lining up with TRBD1. The ends lost 7 bases at V and 0 bases at J; junction bases unmatched: 7. CDR3 length equals 17 residues. The CDR3 is CASKPGQGPSGANVLTF. The CDR3 region has the DNA TGTGCCAGCAAACCGGGACAGGGTCCCTCTGGGGCCAACGTCCTGACTTTC.

This clonotype appeared a few times. This chain links TRBV28 with TRBJ1-2; the D is unclear. The CDR3 runs to 11 residues. V gave up 5 bases and J gave up 4 bases, with 5 bases separating them. Germline CDR1 and CDR2: MDHEN and SYDVKM. The CDR3 reads CASSPSYGYTF. The CDR3 bases are TGTGCCAGCAGTCCTTCCTATGGCTACACCTTC.

This clonotype was seen only a few times. The rearrangement uses TRBV5-4 and TRBJ2-1; the D gene is possibly TRBD1 (5 bases). This CDR3 has 15 amino acids. Trimming pared 3 bases from V and 8 bases from J, leaving 18 bases between. The germline V gene encodes CDR1 SGHNT and CDR2 YYREEE (reference sequence). In DNA form, the CDR3 reads TGTGCCAGCAGCTCTGGCCAGGGAACCAACTATGAGCAGTTCTTC. Translating it yields CASSSGQGTNYEQFF.

This clonotype was observed many times. The genes are TRBV4-3 and TRBJ2-1; a weak D match, TRBD1 (5 bases). The germline gives CDR1 LGHNA, CDR2 YSLEER. V was cut by 1 base and J by 6 bases, with 13 bases left in between. The CDR3 loop spans 15 amino acids. The CDR3 sequence is CASSQAGHPSNEQFF. The DNA of the CDR3 is TGCGCCAGCAGCCAAGCAGGGCACCCGTCCAATGAGCAGTTCTTC.

This clonotype has ten or more counts. The chain couples TRBV3-1 to TRBJ2-1; D is undetermined. Germline V gene sequence: CDR1 LGHDT, CDR2 YNNKEL (reference sequence). V was trimmed by 4 bases and J by 7 bases, leaving 8 bases between them. This CDR3 contains 12 residues. The CDR3 reads CASSRLDNEQFF. DNA for the CDR3: TGTGCCAGCAGCCGCCTGGATAATGAGCAGTTCTTC.

The sample holds a few counts of this clonotype. The CDR3 nucleotides are TGTGCCATCAGTGTGGGGGAGGCCACAGATACGCAGTATTTT. It is translated as CAISVGEATDTQYF. This rearrangement joins TRBV10-3 to TRBJ2-3, with D possibly TRBD2 on 6 matching bases. Germline loops: CDR1 ENHRY, CDR2 SYGVKD. The CDR3 is 14 residues long. Trimming took off 4 bases at V and 2 bases at J, with 10 bases between the two ends.

This clonotype was counted at least ten times. Here the CDR3 reads CASSYSLGGSRHEQYF. CDR3 in DNA: TGTGCCAGCAGTTACTCTCTCGGCGGGTCGCGCCACGAGCAGTACTTC. This chain links TRBV6-2 or TRBV6-3 with TRBJ2-7; TRBD2 is a possible D gene (5 bases). CDR1 and CDR2 (germline): MNHEY, SVGEGT. Between the trimmed V and J ends, which lost 0 bases and 5 bases, there was a span of 17 bases. The CDR3 length is 16 residues.